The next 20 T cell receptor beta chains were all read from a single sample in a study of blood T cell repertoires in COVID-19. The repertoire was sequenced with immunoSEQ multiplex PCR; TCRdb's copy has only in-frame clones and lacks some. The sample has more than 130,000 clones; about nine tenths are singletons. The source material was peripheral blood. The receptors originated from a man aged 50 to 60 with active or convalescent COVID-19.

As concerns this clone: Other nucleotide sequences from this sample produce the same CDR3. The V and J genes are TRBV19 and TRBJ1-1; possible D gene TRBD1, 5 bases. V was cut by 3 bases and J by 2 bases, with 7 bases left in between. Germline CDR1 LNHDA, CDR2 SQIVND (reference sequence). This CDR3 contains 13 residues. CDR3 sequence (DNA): TGTGCCAGTAGTATTAGGGGCAACACTGAAGCTTTCTTT. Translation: CASSIRGNTEAFF.

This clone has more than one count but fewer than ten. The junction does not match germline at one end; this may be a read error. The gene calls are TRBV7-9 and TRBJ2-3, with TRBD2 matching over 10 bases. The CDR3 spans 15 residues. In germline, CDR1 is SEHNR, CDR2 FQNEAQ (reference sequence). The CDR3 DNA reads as TGTGCCAGCACCTTAGGACTAGCGGACACAGATACGCAGTATTTT. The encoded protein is CASTLGLADTDTQYF.

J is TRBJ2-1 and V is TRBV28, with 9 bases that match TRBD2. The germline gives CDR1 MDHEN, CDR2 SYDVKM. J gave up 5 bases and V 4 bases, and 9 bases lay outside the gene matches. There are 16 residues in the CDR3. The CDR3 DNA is TGTGCCAGCAGTTCCCCCGGGACTAGCCTACACAATGAGCAGTTCTTC. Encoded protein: CASSSPGTSLHNEQFF.

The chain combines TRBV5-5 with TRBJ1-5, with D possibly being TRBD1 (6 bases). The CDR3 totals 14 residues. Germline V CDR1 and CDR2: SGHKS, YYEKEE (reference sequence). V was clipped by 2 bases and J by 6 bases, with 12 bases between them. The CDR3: CASSLQGSPQPQHF. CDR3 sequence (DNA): TGTGCCAGCAGCTTACAGGGAAGCCCTCAGCCCCAGCATTTT.

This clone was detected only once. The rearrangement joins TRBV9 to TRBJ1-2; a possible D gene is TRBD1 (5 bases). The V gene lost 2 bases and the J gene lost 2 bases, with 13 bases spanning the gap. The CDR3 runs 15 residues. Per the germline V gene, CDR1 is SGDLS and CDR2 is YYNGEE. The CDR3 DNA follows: TGTGCCAGCAGCGTGTCAGGGAGGGACAACTATGGCTACACCTTC. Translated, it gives CASSVSGRDNYGYTF.

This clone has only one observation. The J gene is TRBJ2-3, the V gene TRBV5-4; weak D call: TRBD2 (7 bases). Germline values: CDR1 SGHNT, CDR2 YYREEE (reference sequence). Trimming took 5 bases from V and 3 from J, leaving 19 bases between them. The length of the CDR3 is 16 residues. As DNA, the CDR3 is TGTGCCAGCAGTTCAGGTCGCGGGGGCATGACAGATACGCAGTATTTT. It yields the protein CASSSGRGGMTDTQYF. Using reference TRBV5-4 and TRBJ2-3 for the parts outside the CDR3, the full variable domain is ETGVTQSPTHLIKTRGQQVTLRCSSQSGHNTVSWYQQALGQGPQFIFQYYREEENGRGNFPPRFSGLQFPNYSSELNVNALELDDSALYLCASSSGRGGMTDTQYFGPGTRLTVL.

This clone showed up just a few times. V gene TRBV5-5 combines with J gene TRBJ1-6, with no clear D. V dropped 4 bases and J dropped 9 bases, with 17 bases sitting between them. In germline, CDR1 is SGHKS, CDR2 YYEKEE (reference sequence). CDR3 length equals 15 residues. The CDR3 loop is CASSPTWAGGSPLHF. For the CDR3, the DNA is TGTGCCAGCAGCCCCACGTGGGCTGGAGGTTCACCCCTCCACTTT.

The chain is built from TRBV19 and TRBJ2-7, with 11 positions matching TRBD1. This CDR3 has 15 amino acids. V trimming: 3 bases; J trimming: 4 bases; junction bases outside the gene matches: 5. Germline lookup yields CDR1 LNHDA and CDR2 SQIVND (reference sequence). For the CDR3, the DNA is TGTGCCAGTAGTATGGGGGACAGGGGGTTGTACGAGCAGTACTTC. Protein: CASSMGDRGLYEQYF.

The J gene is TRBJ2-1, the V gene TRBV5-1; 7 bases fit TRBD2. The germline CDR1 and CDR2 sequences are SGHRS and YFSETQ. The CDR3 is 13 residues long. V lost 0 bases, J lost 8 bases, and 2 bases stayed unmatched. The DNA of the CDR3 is TGCGCCAGCAGCTTGGCGGCGGGAGATGAGCAGTTCTTC. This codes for CASSLAAGDEQFF. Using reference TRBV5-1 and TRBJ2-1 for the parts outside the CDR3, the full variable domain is KAGVTQTPRYLIKTRGQQVTLSCSPISGHRSVSWYQQTPGQGLQFLFEYFSETQRNKGNFPGRFSGRQFSNSRSEMNVSTLELGDSALYLCASSLAAGDEQFFGPGTRLTVL.

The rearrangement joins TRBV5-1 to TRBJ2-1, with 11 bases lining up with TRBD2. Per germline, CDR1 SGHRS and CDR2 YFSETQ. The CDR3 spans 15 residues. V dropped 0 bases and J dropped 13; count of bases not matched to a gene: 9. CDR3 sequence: CASSLGLAGPLTQFF. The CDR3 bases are TGCGCCAGCAGCTTGGGACTAGCGGGGCCGCTAACACAGTTCTTC.

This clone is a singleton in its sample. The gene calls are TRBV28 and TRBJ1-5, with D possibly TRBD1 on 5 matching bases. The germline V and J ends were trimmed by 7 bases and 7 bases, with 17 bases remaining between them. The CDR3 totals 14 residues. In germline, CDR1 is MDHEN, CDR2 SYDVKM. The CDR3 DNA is TGTGCCAGCACCCCTTCGCAGGGCCGACAGCCCCAGCATTTT. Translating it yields CASTPSQGRQPQHF.

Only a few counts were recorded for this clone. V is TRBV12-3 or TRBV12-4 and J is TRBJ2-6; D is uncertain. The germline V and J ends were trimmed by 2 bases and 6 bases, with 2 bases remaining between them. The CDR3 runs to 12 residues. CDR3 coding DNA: TGTGCCAGCAGTTTACTGGCCAACGTCCTGACTTTC. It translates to CASSLLANVLTF.

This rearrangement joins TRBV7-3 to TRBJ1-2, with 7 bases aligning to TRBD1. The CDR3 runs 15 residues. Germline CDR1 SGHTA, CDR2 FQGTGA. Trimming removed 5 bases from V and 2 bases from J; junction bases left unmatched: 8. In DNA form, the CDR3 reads TGTGCCAGCAGCACGACAGGGACTTCAAACTATGGCTACACCTTC. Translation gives CASSTTGTSNYGYTF.

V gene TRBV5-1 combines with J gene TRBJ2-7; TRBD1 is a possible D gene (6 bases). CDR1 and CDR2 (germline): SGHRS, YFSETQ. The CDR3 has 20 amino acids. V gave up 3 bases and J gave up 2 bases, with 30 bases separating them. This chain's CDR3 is CASSSSSTGPRTLPTYEQYF. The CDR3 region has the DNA TGCGCCAGCAGCTCGTCCTCAACAGGGCCAAGAACACTACCCACCTACGAGCAGTACTTC.

Written as DNA, the CDR3 is TGTGCCAGCAGTGAAGCGATATCATACACCCTTTCCTACGAGCAGTACTTC. Protein product: CASSEAISYTLSYEQYF. The chain joins TRBV2 to TRBJ2-7; no clear D. This CDR3 comprises 17 residues. The V end was cut by 0 bases, the J end by 1 base, with 16 bases between. Germline V CDR1 and CDR2: SNHLY, FYNNEI. Complete variable domain (other parts from reference TRBV2 and TRBJ2-7): EPEVTQTPSHQVTQMGQEVILRCVPISNHLYFYWYRQILGQKVEFLVSFYNNEISEKSEIFDDQFSVERPDGSNFTLKIRSTKLEDSAMYFCASSEAISYTLSYEQYFGPGTRLTVT.

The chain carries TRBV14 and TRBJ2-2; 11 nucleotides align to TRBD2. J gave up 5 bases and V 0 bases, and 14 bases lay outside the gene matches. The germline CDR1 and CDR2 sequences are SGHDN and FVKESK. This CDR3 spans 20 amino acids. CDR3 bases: TGTGCCAGCAGCCAAGATCAAGGCAGGCTAGCGGGAGGACCGACCGGGGAGCTGTTTTTT. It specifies CASSQDQGRLAGGPTGELFF.

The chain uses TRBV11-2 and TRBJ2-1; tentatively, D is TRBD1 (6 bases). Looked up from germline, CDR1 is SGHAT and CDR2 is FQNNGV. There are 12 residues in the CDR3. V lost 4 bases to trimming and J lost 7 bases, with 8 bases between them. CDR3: CASSYTGNEQFF. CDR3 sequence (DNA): TGTGCCAGCAGCTACACAGGGAATGAGCAGTTCTTC. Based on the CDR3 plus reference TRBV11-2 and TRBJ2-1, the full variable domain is EAGVAQSPRYKIIEKRQSVAFWCNPISGHATLYWYQQILGQGPKLLIQFQNNGVVDDSQLPKDRFSAERLKGVDSTLKIQPAKLEDSAVYLCASSYTGNEQFFGPGTRLTVL.

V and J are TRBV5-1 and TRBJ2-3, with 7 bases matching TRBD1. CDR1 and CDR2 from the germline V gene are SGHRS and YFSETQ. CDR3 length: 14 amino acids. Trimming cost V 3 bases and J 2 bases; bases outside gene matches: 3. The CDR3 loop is CASSYGTDTDTQYF. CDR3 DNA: TGCGCCAGCAGCTATGGGACAGACACAGATACGCAGTATTTT.

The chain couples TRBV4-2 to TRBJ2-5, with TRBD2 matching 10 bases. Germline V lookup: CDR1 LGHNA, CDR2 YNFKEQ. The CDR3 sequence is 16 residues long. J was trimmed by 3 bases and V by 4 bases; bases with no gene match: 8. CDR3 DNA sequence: TGTGCCAGCAGCCCCACCCCCCTAGCGGGAGAAGAGACCCAGTACTTC. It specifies CASSPTPLAGEETQYF.

The DNA for the CDR3 is TGTGCCTGGACGGCGGGAGGCTTCGCCGAGCAGTACTTC. Its translation: CAWTAGGFAEQYF. The genes are TRBV30 and TRBJ2-7, with 8 bases lining up with TRBD2. This CDR3 has 13 residues. With 4 bases clipped from V and 6 bases from J, the junction kept 8 bases outside the gene matches. Germline V gene sequence: CDR1 GTSNPN, CDR2 SVGIG (reference sequence).